These T cell receptor beta chains were read from a single sample in a study of blood T cell repertoires in COVID-19. Repertoires were generated with immunoSEQ multiplex PCR, while TCRdb's copy carries only in-frame clones and drops some. The data show 200,000 to 300,000 clones, roughly nine tenths seen once. The sample consisted of peripheral blood. The receptors shown here come from a man aged 55 to 69 who had recovered from COVID-19. CDR3s include the opening cysteine and the closing phenylalanine or tryptophan. D genes are given only for firm matches. Only part of the rows carry a size: once, few, many, or a class if the clone is expanded.

clone size: NA
V gene: TRBV6-6
D gene: NA
J gene: TRBJ1-2
CDR3 protein: CASRSAGTPNYGYTF
CDR3 DNA: TGTGCCAGCAGATCCGCCGGGACTCCAAACTATGGCTACACCTTC

clone size: NA
V gene: TRBV9
D gene: TRBD1
J gene: TRBJ1-2
CDR3 protein: CASSETGLANYGYTF
CDR3 DNA: TGTGCCAGCAGCGAGACAGGGCTAGCTAACTATGGCTACACCTTC

clone size: NA
V gene: TRBV5-1
D gene: TRBD2
J gene: TRBJ2-2
CDR3 protein: CASSLKSGGLNTGELFF
CDR3 DNA: TGCGCCAGCAGCTTAAAGAGCGGGGGGTTGAACACCGGGGAGCTGTTTTTT

clone size: NA
V gene: TRBV9
D gene: TRBD1
J gene: TRBJ1-1
CDR3 protein: CASSAGTANTEAFF
CDR3 DNA: TGTGCCAGCAGCGCAGGGACAGCAAACACTGAAGCTTTCTTT

clone size: NA
V gene: TRBV9
D gene: NA
J gene: TRBJ1-6
CDR3 protein: CASSVDPPGNNSPLHF
CDR3 DNA: TGTGCCAGCAGCGTAGATCCCCCAGGGAATAATTCACCCCTCCACTTT

clone size: few
V gene: TRBV7-2
D gene: NA
J gene: TRBJ1-1
CDR3 protein: CASSLGAGEAFF
CDR3 DNA: TGTGCCAGCAGCTTAGGGGCGGGTGAAGCTTTCTTT

clone size: NA
V gene: TRBV15
D gene: TRBD1
J gene: TRBJ1-5
CDR3 protein: CATQGADQPQHF
CDR3 DNA: TGTGCCACCCAGGGGGCGGATCAGCCCCAGCATTTT

clone size: NA
V gene: TRBV5-1
D gene: TRBD1
J gene: TRBJ2-7
CDR3 protein: CASSLEGQGFHEQYF
CDR3 DNA: TGCGCCAGCAGCTTGGAGGGACAGGGGTTCCACGAGCAGTACTTC

clone size: NA
V gene: TRBV28
D gene: NA
J gene: TRBJ2-7
CDR3 protein: CASSFDRFGEQYF
CDR3 DNA: TGTGCCAGCAGTTTCGACAGATTCGGCGAGCAGTACTTC

clone size: NA
V gene: TRBV28
D gene: NA
J gene: TRBJ2-7
CDR3 protein: CASSLAYEQYF
CDR3 DNA: TGTGCCAGCAGTTTGGCATACGAGCAGTACTTC

clone size: once
V gene: TRBV11-2
D gene: TRBD1
J gene: TRBJ1-2
CDR3 protein: CASSTNQGGSYDGYTF
CDR3 DNA: TGTGCCAGCAGCACCAATCAGGGGGGCTCTTATGATGGCTACACCTTC

clone size: NA
V gene: TRBV18
D gene: NA
J gene: TRBJ1-1
CDR3 protein: CASSPSGRGTEAFF
CDR3 DNA: TGTGCCAGCTCACCGTCGGGTAGGGGGACTGAAGCTTTCTTT

clone size: NA
V gene: TRBV11-3
D gene: TRBD1
J gene: TRBJ2-1
CDR3 protein: CASSLGTAYNEQFF
CDR3 DNA: TGTGCCAGCAGCCTTGGGACAGCTTACAATGAGCAGTTCTTC

clone size: NA
V gene: TRBV11-2
D gene: TRBD2
J gene: TRBJ2-1
CDR3 protein: CASSVPQRGASYNEQFF
CDR3 DNA: TGTGCCAGCAGCGTTCCCCAGCGGGGGGCCTCCTACAATGAGCAGTTCTTC

clone size: NA
V gene: TRBV6-6
D gene: TRBD1
J gene: TRBJ1-5
CDR3 protein: CASSYPGQGLHQPQHF
CDR3 DNA: TGTGCCAGCAGTTACCCGGGACAGGGTCTTCATCAGCCCCAGCATTTT

clone size: NA
V gene: TRBV3-1/TRBV3-2
D gene: NA
J gene: TRBJ1-3
CDR3 protein: CASSHLVDSSGNTIYF
CDR3 DNA: TGTGCCAGCAGCCATCTCGTGGACAGCTCTGGAAACACCATATATTTT

clone size: NA
V gene: TRBV10-3
D gene: NA
J gene: TRBJ2-1
CDR3 protein: CAISDQGYEQFF
CDR3 DNA: TGTGCCATCAGTGACCAGGGTTATGAGCAGTTCTTC

clone size: NA
V gene: TRBV5-6
D gene: NA
J gene: TRBJ1-6
CDR3 protein: CASSLNRIPNSPLHF
CDR3 DNA: TGTGCCAGCAGCTTGAACAGGATCCCTAATTCACCCCTCCACTTT

clone size: NA
V gene: TRBV5-1
D gene: TRBD1
J gene: TRBJ2-5
CDR3 protein: CASSPKTGVETQYF
CDR3 DNA: TGCGCCAGCAGCCCTAAGACAGGGGTAGAGACCCAGTACTTC

clone size: NA
V gene: TRBV9
D gene: NA
J gene: TRBJ2-1
CDR3 protein: CASSANLISGDWDEQFF
CDR3 DNA: TGTGCCAGCAGCGCAAACTTAATCTCGGGGGATTGGGATGAGCAGTTCTTC

clone size: NA
V gene: TRBV14
D gene: NA
J gene: TRBJ1-5
CDR3 protein: CASSLGAQPQHF
CDR3 DNA: TGTGCCAGCAGCCTCGGAGCTCAGCCCCAGCATTTT

clone size: NA
V gene: TRBV18
D gene: TRBD1
J gene: TRBJ1-5
CDR3 protein: CASSPRTGTDQPQHF
CDR3 DNA: TGTGCCAGCTCACCACGGACAGGGACTGATCAGCCCCAGCATTTT

clone size: NA
V gene: TRBV6-1
D gene: TRBD1
J gene: TRBJ1-2
CDR3 protein: CASSEAGTGYGYTF
CDR3 DNA: TGTGCCAGCAGTGAAGCCGGGACAGGGTATGGCTACACCTTC

clone size: NA
V gene: TRBV9
D gene: TRBD1
J gene: TRBJ1-1
CDR3 protein: CASSVTGGNTEAFF
CDR3 DNA: TGTGCCAGCAGCGTAACAGGGGGCAACACTGAAGCTTTCTTT

clone size: once
V gene: TRBV14
D gene: NA
J gene: TRBJ2-7
CDR3 protein: CASSLPQAVIYEQYF
CDR3 DNA: TGTGCCAGCAGCTTACCCCAAGCGGTTATCTACGAGCAGTACTTC

clone size: NA
V gene: TRBV27
D gene: NA
J gene: TRBJ1-5
CDR3 protein: CASSGTSRSNQPQHF
CDR3 DNA: TGTGCCAGCAGTGGGACTTCTCGGAGCAATCAGCCCCAGCATTTT